Each of the 2 T cell receptor beta chains below was sequenced from the same sample in a study of response to subunit inactivated influenza vaccine. MiXCR was run by TCRdb on the RT-PCR reads, yielding one entry per CDR3 protein. The data hold about 190,000 distinct CDR3 sequences, with approximately 15% observed a single time. This specimen was CD8+ T cells sorted from PBMCs, taken 5 days after vaccination. These receptors all come from a man in his fifties who received an inactivated influenza vaccine.

The chain has TRBV19 and TRBJ2-1, with 8 bases aligning to TRBD1. The trim removed 7 bases at V and 10 bases at J, leaving 12 bases unmatched. The CDR3 has 14 amino acids. The germline CDR1 and CDR2 sequences are LNHDA and SQIVND (reference sequence). CDR3 DNA sequence: TGTGCCAGTAATCCAGGGGGCGCTGGCAACGAGCAGTTCTTC. Its protein product is CASNPGGAGNEQFF. The entire variable domain, with the rest obtained from reference TRBV19 and TRBJ2-1, is as follows: DGGITQSPKYLFRKEGQNVTLSCEQNLNHDAMYWYRQDPGQGLRLIYYSQIVNDFQKGDIAEGYSVSREKKESFPLTVTSAQKNPTAFYLCASNPGGAGNEQFFGPGTRLTVL.

The chain links TRBV10-3 to TRBJ2-5; D gene unclear. This CDR3 spans 16 amino acids. V lost 0 bases to trimming and J lost 5 bases, with 16 bases between them. Germline CDR1 reads ENHRY; CDR2 reads SYGVKD. Written as DNA, the CDR3 is TGTGCCATCAGTGAGTCATCAGTACAAGCCGGGGAGACCCAGTACTTC. Encoded protein: CAISESSVQAGETQYF.